The 28 T cell receptor beta chains below come from one sample, sequenced in a study of early T cells in non-severe SARS-CoV-2 infection. TCRdb independently ran MiXCR on the 5' RACE reads; one entry per CDR3 protein. Of around 61,000 distinct CDR3 sequences listed, around 15% are singletons. The sequences come from whole blood, collected at baseline. The receptors shown here come from an adult who was a healthcare worker with PCR-confirmed SARS-CoV-2 infection or an uninfected control (not recorded which).

This clonotype appeared many times. This chain links TRBV7-6 with TRBJ2-6, with D unresolved. Germline CDR1 is SGHVS and CDR2 is FNYEAQ. The V gene lost 3 bases and the J gene lost 2 bases, with 20 bases spanning the gap. CDR3 length: 19 amino acids. The CDR3 sequence: CASSLHKGQLFTGANVLTF. CDR3 bases: TGTGCCAGCAGCTTGCACAAAGGGCAGCTATTTACTGGGGCCAACGTCCTGACTTTC.

This clonotype turned up a few times. V is TRBV4-1 and J is TRBJ2-7, with 7 bases lining up with TRBD1. The CDR3 has 15 amino acids. V was clipped by 4 bases and J by 1 base; unmatched bases: 7. Germline V lookup: CDR1 MGHRA, CDR2 YSYEKL. The chain's CDR3 is CASSLDRAPSYEQYF. The CDR3 DNA reads as TGCGCCAGCAGCCTCGACAGGGCCCCTTCCTACGAGCAGTACTTC.

This clonotype appeared many times. The V call is TRBV5-1, the J call TRBJ2-5; 9 bases are a match to TRBD1. Per the germline V gene, CDR1 is SGHRS and CDR2 is YFSETQ. The CDR3 has 17 residues. Unmatched junction bases numbered 8, after V lost 0 bases and J lost 2 bases. CDR3 protein: CASSLAFLGQGQETQYF. CDR3 DNA sequence: TGCGCCAGCAGCTTGGCCTTTTTGGGACAGGGTCAAGAGACCCAGTACTTC.

This clonotype showed up just a few times. The rearrangement joins TRBV5-1 to TRBJ2-7; 7 positions match TRBD1. The length of the CDR3 is 14 residues. J lost 3 bases, V lost 9 bases, and 12 bases had no gene match. In germline, CDR1 is SGHRS, CDR2 YFSETQ. CDR3 sequence reads: CATAIGDSLYEQYF. The CDR3 DNA reads TGCGCCACGGCCATAGGGGACAGCCTCTACGAGCAGTACTTC.

The sample holds a few counts of this clonotype. The genes are TRBV4-1 and TRBJ2-1; D gene unclear. Deletions cut 4 bases from V and 1 base from J, with 11 bases between. The CDR3 totals 15 residues. The germline gives CDR1 MGHRA, CDR2 YSYEKL. CDR3 protein: CASSPEARSYNEQFF. The CDR3 region has the DNA TGCGCCAGCAGCCCCGAGGCTAGGTCCTACAATGAGCAGTTCTTC.

This clonotype appeared a few times. The V gene is TRBV2, the J gene TRBJ1-4, with D possibly being TRBD1 (6 bases). The CDR3 has 13 residues. Germline V gene lookup returns CDR1 SNHLY and CDR2 FYNNEI. V dropped 11 bases and J dropped 4 bases, with 14 bases sitting between them. The CDR3 sequence is CAARDNLNEKLFF. The CDR3 bases are TGTGCCGCTAGGGACAATCTTAATGAAAAACTGTTTTTT.

This clonotype showed up many times. The rearrangement uses TRBV20-1 and TRBJ1-6, with D perhaps TRBD1 (5 bases). V was clipped by 5 bases and J by 6 bases, with 14 bases between them. Germline V gene sequence: CDR1 DFQATT, CDR2 SNEGSKA (reference sequence). There are 14 residues in the CDR3. CDR3 in amino acids: CSARGGAGNSPLHF. The CDR3 DNA is TGCAGTGCTCGTGGAGGGGCTGGTAATTCACCCCTCCACTTT.

Concerning this clonotype itself: A much more abundant neighbour one base away suggests this may be a read error. The V call is TRBV14, the J call TRBJ2-3; D unresolved. The CDR3 runs 13 residues. CDR1 and CDR2 from the germline V gene are SGHDN and FVKESK. Trimming removed 0 bases at V and 6 bases at J, with 7 bases between. The CDR3 spells CASSQDHGDTQYF. CDR3 DNA: TGTGCCAGCAGCCAAGATCATGGGGATACGCAGTATTTT.

The gene calls are TRBV20-1 and TRBJ2-7, with 11 positions matching TRBD1. Germline CDR1 is DFQATT and CDR2 is SNEGSKA (reference sequence). After removal of 2 bases from V and 5 bases from J, the junction contained 11 bases not matched to a gene. This CDR3 spans 16 amino acids. Written as DNA, the CDR3 is TGCAGTGCTAGAAGCCCCGGACAGGGGGCGATACACGAGCAGTACTTC. Translating gives CSARSPGQGAIHEQYF.

The chain has TRBV7-8 and TRBJ2-7, with D perhaps matching TRBD1 or TRBD2 (6 bases each). This CDR3 has 14 residues. V was cut by 2 bases and J by 6 bases, with 14 bases left in between. CDR1 and CDR2 (germline): SGHVS, FQNEAQ. The CDR3 sequence: CASSLSGGRGEQYF. The CDR3 DNA reads as TGTGCCAGCAGCTTATCTGGGGGGCGCGGCGAGCAGTACTTC.

This clonotype was observed at least ten times. The rearrangement links TRBV18 to TRBJ2-4; D is perhaps TRBD1 (5 bases). The CDR3 is 14 residues long. V shed 2 bases and J shed 8 bases, with 13 bases lying between them. CDR1 and CDR2 from the germline V gene are KGHSH and LQKENI. The DNA for the CDR3 is TGTGCCAGCTCACCAACGCAGGCCAGGGACATTCAGTACTTC. It encodes CASSPTQARDIQYF.

This clonotype was seen many times. The chain carries TRBV7-2 and TRBJ2-7, with TRBD2 as a possible D gene (6 bases). CDR1 is SGHTA and CDR2 is FQGNSA in the germline V gene. Trimming took off 8 bases at V and 2 bases at J, with 19 bases between the two ends. The CDR3 runs to 15 residues. CDR3 sequence: CASSKYGGATYEQYF. The CDR3 nucleotides read TGTGCCAGCTCTAAATACGGGGGTGCCACCTACGAGCAGTACTTC.

In this sample, this clonotype turned up many times. The chain links TRBV6-2 or TRBV6-3 to TRBJ2-7; D may correspond to TRBD1 or TRBD2 (5 bases each). Germline CDR1 MNHEY, CDR2 SVGEGT. The CDR3 covers 13 residues. V gave up 7 bases and J gave up 5 bases, with 15 bases separating them. The CDR3 DNA reads TGTGCCAGCACCCCGGTGGGGGTCCACGAGCAGTACTTC. Its protein product is CASTPVGVHEQYF.

This clonotype was found many times. CDR3 DNA: TGTGCCAGCAGCTTAGCCTCAGGACCGAACAATCAGCCCCAGCATTTT. Translated, it gives CASSLASGPNNQPQHF. This rearrangement joins TRBV7-8 to TRBJ1-5; D remains ambiguous. CDR1 SGHVS and CDR2 FQNEAQ come from the germline V gene. The CDR3 covers 16 residues. V gave up 0 bases and J gave up 3 bases, with 12 bases separating them.

This clonotype occurred a few times. The chain is built from TRBV5-1 and TRBJ2-7, with D possibly being TRBD1 (6 bases). With 4 bases removed from V and 2 bases from J, the gap between germline ends came to 16 bases. Germline-derived CDR1 and CDR2 are SGHRS and YFSETQ. This CDR3 comprises 15 residues. As DNA, the CDR3 is TGCGCCAGCAGCCGACGACAGGATGGGGCCTACGAGCAGTACTTC. This translates into CASSRRQDGAYEQYF.

The rearrangement joins TRBV5-5 to TRBJ2-3; 8 nucleotides agree with TRBD2. From germline, CDR1 is SGHKS and CDR2 YYEKEE (reference sequence). With 6 bases clipped from V and 4 bases from J, the junction kept 10 bases outside the gene matches. The CDR3 spans 15 residues. The CDR3 DNA sequence: TGTGCCAGCACATTAGCGGGAAGGGTCGCAGATACGCAGTATTTT. Translated, it gives CASTLAGRVADTQYF.

The rearrangement uses TRBV27 and TRBJ2-7; 10 nucleotides match TRBD1. V was pared by 1 base and J by 7 bases, with 10 bases of the junction left unmatched. The CDR3 runs 16 residues. Germline CDR1 MNHEY, CDR2 SMNVEV (reference sequence). CDR3 coding DNA: TGTGCCAGCAGTTTATTTGGCCGGGACAGGGGTGGGGAGCAGTACTTC. Translation gives CASSLFGRDRGGEQYF.

The CDR3 DNA follows: TGCGCCAGCAGCCCAAACGTTATGGGACAGCGTCGGATTTTTGACATTCAGTACTTC. Protein sequence: CASSPNVMGQRRIFDIQYF. This sequence joins TRBV5-1 and TRBJ2-4; 7 bases match TRBD1. J lost 8 bases, V lost 4 bases, and 24 bases had no gene match. Germline lookup yields CDR1 SGHRS and CDR2 YFSETQ. The CDR3 has 19 residues.

V is TRBV7-9 and J is TRBJ1-1; D not resolved. The length of the CDR3 is 15 residues. Germline V gene lookup returns CDR1 SEHNR and CDR2 FQNEAQ (reference sequence). Trimming stripped 5 bases from V and 3 bases from J, with 16 bases between. The CDR3 DNA is TGTGCCAGCAGCCGAGGGAGCTACCAGGACACTGAAGCTTTCTTT. As protein: CASSRGSYQDTEAFF.

This chain joins TRBV12-3 or TRBV12-4 and TRBJ2-3; no firm D call. The CDR3 consists of 16 residues. Trimming shortened V by 0 bases and J by 0 bases, and 10 bases separated the two germline ends. CDR3 loop: CASSLAPGPSTDTQYF. CDR3 in DNA: TGTGCCAGCAGTTTAGCCCCTGGTCCTAGCACAGATACGCAGTATTTT.

The genes are TRBV6-5 and TRBJ2-1; unclear D gene. This CDR3 contains 15 residues. V shed 7 bases and J shed 3 bases, with 16 bases lying between them. The germline gives CDR1 MNHEY, CDR2 SVGAGI. For the CDR3, the DNA is TGTGCCAGCAAACCGGCCTCGCGCCTCTACAATGAGCAGTTCTTC. Amino acid sequence: CASKPASRLYNEQFF.

This clonotype has just a few counts. The chain links TRBV2 to TRBJ2-2; D assignment may be TRBD1 or TRBD2 (5 bases each). The CDR3 runs to 14 residues. V was clipped by 8 bases and J by 0 bases, with 10 bases between them. Germline V gene data show CDR1 as SNHLY and CDR2 as FYNNEI. The DNA for the CDR3 is TGTGCCAGCGGGGGACCTACGAACACCGGGGAGCTGTTTTTT. It yields the protein CASGGPTNTGELFF.

Here the CDR3 reads CASSPSRTGPYEQYF. The CDR3 DNA reads as TGTGCCAGCAGCCCAAGCCGTACCGGTCCCTACGAGCAGTACTTC. The V gene is TRBV2, the J gene TRBJ2-7; D gene ambiguous. Germline V gene lookup returns CDR1 SNHLY and CDR2 FYNNEI. The CDR3 is 15 residues long. V was shortened by 6 bases and J by 2 bases, with 17 bases between the two germline ends.

Regarding this clonotype: A much bigger clone sits one base away, suggesting this may be a read error. V usage is TRBV6-5 and J usage is TRBJ2-5; D unresolved. Germline CDR1 MNHEY, CDR2 SVGAGI. This CDR3 has 14 residues. The CDR3 here is CASTEPGIQEAQYF. The CDR3 coding sequence is TGTGCCAGCACCGAGCCTGGCATCCAAGAGGCCCAGTACTTC.

The chain carries TRBV5-1 and TRBJ2-2; D gene unclear. The CDR3 is 13 amino acids. The V gene's germline CDR1 is SGHRS and CDR2 YFSETQ. V gave up 2 bases and J gave up 7 bases, with 9 bases separating them. CDR3 nucleotides: TGCGCCAGCAGCTTTAGTAACGGCGGGGAGCTGTTTTTT. It yields the protein CASSFSNGGELFF.

This clonotype came up many times. The rearrangement uses TRBV5-1 and TRBJ2-2, with D possibly being TRBD1 (5 bases). The germline gives CDR1 SGHRS, CDR2 YFSETQ. V lost 4 bases and J 4 bases, leaving 17 bases between the germline ends. The CDR3 extends over 16 amino acids. CDR3 loop: CASSQNSGMATGELFF. In DNA, the CDR3 is TGCGCCAGCAGCCAAAACTCAGGGATGGCCACCGGGGAGCTGTTTTTT.

This clonotype was detected only a few times. The rearrangement links TRBV28 to TRBJ2-7; no definite D call. CDR3 length equals 14 residues. Trimming shortened V by 5 bases and J by 0 bases, and 11 bases separated the two germline ends. Germline V lookup: CDR1 MDHEN, CDR2 SYDVKM. The CDR3 DNA reads TGTGCCAGCAGTCCCCGACACGTCTCCTACGAGCAGTACTTC. It encodes CASSPRHVSYEQYF.

This clonotype was detected many times. The chain carries TRBV5-4 and TRBJ2-4, with D possibly matching TRBD2 (5 bases). V was trimmed by 4 bases and J by 8 bases, leaving 19 bases between them. Germline V gives CDR1 SGHNT, CDR2 YYREEE (reference sequence). The CDR3 runs 15 residues. CDR3 nucleotide sequence: TGTGCCAGCAGCGCGACTACTCGAGGGAAGTACATTCAGTACTTC. Protein sequence: CASSATTRGKYIQYF.